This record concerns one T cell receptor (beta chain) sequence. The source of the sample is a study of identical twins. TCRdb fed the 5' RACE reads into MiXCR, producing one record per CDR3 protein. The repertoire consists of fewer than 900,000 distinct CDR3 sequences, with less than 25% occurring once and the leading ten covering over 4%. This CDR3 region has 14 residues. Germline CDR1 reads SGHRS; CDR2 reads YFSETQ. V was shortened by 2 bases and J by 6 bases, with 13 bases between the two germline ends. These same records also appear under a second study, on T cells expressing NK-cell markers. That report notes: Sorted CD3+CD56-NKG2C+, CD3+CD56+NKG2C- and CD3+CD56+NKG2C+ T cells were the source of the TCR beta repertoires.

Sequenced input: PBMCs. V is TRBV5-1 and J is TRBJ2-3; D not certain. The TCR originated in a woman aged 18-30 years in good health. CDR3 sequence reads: CASSFGPPSDTQYF. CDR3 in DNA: TGCGCCAGCAGCTTTGGGCCCCCCTCGGATACGCAGTATTTT.